The following is a T cell receptor (beta chain) sequence with its context. This entry belongs to a study of blood T cell repertoires in COVID-19. Study summary: Samples of COVID-19 (acute and convalescent) were obtained from the United States, Italy and Spain. In each case, the material was cDNA or gDNA derived from T cells, B-cell-depleted T cells, or PBMCs.

Germline V gene sequence: CDR1 SGHNT, CDR2 YYREEE (reference sequence). There are 12 residues in the CDR3. Trimming cost V 7 bases and J 6 bases, with 12 bases left between them. Source study methods: Reference gene primer amplification in the assay estimated nucleated cell counts. Assay: immunoSEQ multiplex PCR; the TCRdb copy retains only in-frame clones and omits some. Clonal size and the V and J genes are those of that table, whereas D and trimming came from the DNA. Of approximately 200,000 clones in the sample, about nine tenths were seen once. The source is a woman aged 25 to 39 with acute or convalescent COVID-19. The sequenced sample consisted of peripheral blood. This sequence joins TRBV5-4 and TRBJ2-3; possibly TRBD2 for D (5 bases). The CDR3, as DNA: TGTGCCAGCGGTAAAACGGGGGATACGCAGTATTTT. This gives the protein CASGKTGDTQYF. The full variable domain, rest sourced from reference TRBV5-4 and TRBJ2-3, is ETGVTQSPTHLIKTRGQQVTLRCSSQSGHNTVSWYQQALGQGPQFIFQYYREEENGRGNFPPRFSGLQFPNYSSELNVNALELDDSALYLCASGKTGDTQYFGPGTRLTVL.